This T cell receptor beta chain was recovered during a study of shared clonotypes between healthy human individuals. TCRdb's table, derived via immunoSEQ multiplex PCR, lists solely in-frame clones and lacks some. The sample consists of about 590,000 clones, 95% of them appearing once. The CDR3 has 18 amino acids. The germline gives CDR1 SGHNT, CDR2 YYREEE (reference sequence). V lost 5 bases to trimming and J lost 0 bases; unmatched junction nucleotides: 12. This clone showed up just once. The target antigen is unknown. Terminally differentiated effector memory CD45RA+ cells were excluded by CCR7 positive selection of CD45RO-negative cells. Each sample came from a Caucasian adult donor living in Nashville, Tennessee. General study points: Larger richness was generally estimated for naive than memory subsets.

The chain carries TRBV5-4 and TRBJ2-7; 12 bases fit TRBD2. Sequenced material: naive CD8+ T cells sorted from blood. The TCR was taken from a woman between 25 and 40 years old in good health. The DNA for the CDR3 is TGTGCCAGCAGAGCAGGGACTAGCGGGTCCGGCCGCTCCTACGAGCAGTACTTC. This codes for CASRAGTSGSGRSYEQYF.